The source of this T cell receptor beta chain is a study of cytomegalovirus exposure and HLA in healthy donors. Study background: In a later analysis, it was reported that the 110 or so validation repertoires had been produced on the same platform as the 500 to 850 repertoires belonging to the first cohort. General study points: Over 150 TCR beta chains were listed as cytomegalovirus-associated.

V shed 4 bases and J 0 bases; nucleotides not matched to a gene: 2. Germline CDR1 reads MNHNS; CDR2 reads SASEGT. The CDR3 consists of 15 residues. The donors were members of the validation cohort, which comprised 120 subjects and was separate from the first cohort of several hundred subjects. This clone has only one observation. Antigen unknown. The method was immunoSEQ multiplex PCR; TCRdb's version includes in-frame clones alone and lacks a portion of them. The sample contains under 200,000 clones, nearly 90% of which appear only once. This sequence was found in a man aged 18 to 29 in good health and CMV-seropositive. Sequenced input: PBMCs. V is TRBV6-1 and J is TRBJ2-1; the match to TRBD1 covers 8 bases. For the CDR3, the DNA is TGTGCCAGCAGTGGACAGGGGAGCTCCTACAATGAGCAGTTCTTC. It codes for CASSGQGSSYNEQFF.